The 32 T cell receptor beta chains in this list originate from one sample, sequenced in a study of blood T cells in healthy people across ages. A second PCR of about 6 to 11 cycles used a sample-barcoded 5' primer and a J-beta primer mix. TCRdb independently ran MiXCR on the 5' RACE reads; one entry per CDR3 protein. The repertoire holds about 1.5 million distinct CDR3 sequences, with 42% as singletons. Sample: blood. The receptors derive from a woman aged 18-29 years in good health.

This clonotype turned up a few times. The rearrangement links TRBV20-1 to TRBJ2-5; D remains unclear. Trimming removed 0 bases at V and 1 base at J, with 12 bases between. Per germline, CDR1 DFQATT and CDR2 SNEGSKA (reference sequence). The CDR3 sequence is 15 residues long. CDR3 loop: CSARDWTEIQETQYF. Written as DNA, the CDR3 is TGCAGTGCTAGAGACTGGACCGAAATCCAAGAGACCCAGTACTTC.

V usage is TRBV28 and J usage is TRBJ1-2; D is uncertain. V was clipped by 2 bases and J by 8 bases, with 9 bases between them. This CDR3 region has 12 residues. Germline CDR1 and CDR2: MDHEN and SYDVKM. The CDR3 sequence is CASSLNFKGYTF. The CDR3 bases are TGTGCCAGCAGTTTAAACTTTAAGGGCTACACCTTC.

Only a few counts were recorded for this clonotype. V gene TRBV3-1 combines with J gene TRBJ1-1, with TRBD1 matching over 7 bases. The CDR3 runs to 15 residues. Germline CDR1 and CDR2: LGHDT and YNNKEL (reference sequence). J was trimmed by 1 base and V by 3 bases; bases with no gene match: 5. The chain's CDR3 is CASSQDTGANTEAFF. As DNA, the CDR3 is TGTGCCAGCAGCCAGGATACAGGGGCGAACACTGAAGCTTTCTTT.

The rearrangement joins TRBV10-3 to TRBJ1-1; D is uncertain. The CDR3 has 12 residues. Germline V gives CDR1 ENHRY, CDR2 SYGVKD. The ends were cut back, 9 bases at V and 6 bases at J, with 14 bases in the middle. The CDR3 loop reads CAIRGLNAEAFF. For the CDR3, the DNA is TGTGCCATTCGAGGTCTGAATGCTGAAGCTTTCTTT.

This clonotype was counted a few times. This chain joins TRBV14 and TRBJ1-4; D not certain. Trimming took 7 bases from V and 8 from J, leaving 8 bases between them. The CDR3 contains 11 residues. The germline gives CDR1 SGHDN, CDR2 FVKESK. In DNA form, the CDR3 reads TGTGCCAGCACCCGGTCAGAAAAACTGTTTTTT. Translation gives CASTRSEKLFF.

The rearrangement uses TRBV6-6 and TRBJ2-6, with D possibly matching TRBD2 (5 bases). The V gene lost 6 bases and the J gene lost 2 bases, with 11 bases spanning the gap. In germline, CDR1 is MNHNY, CDR2 SVGAGI (reference sequence). This CDR3 region has 15 residues. CDR3 DNA: TGTGCCAGCAGCCCAACTAGTCCTGGGGCCAACGTCCTGACTTTC. Amino acid sequence: CASSPTSPGANVLTF.

This clonotype has a handful of counts. V and J are TRBV7-6 and TRBJ2-4; TRBD1 aligns across 12 bases. Germline CDR1 reads SGHVS; CDR2 reads FNYEAQ. The CDR3 loop spans 15 amino acids. With 5 bases clipped from V and 6 bases from J, the junction kept 5 bases outside the gene matches. The CDR3 is CASSAGTGGLNIQYF. The CDR3 coding sequence is TGTGCCAGCAGCGCCGGGACAGGGGGCTTAAACATTCAGTACTTC.

This clonotype was counted only a few times. This chain uses TRBV5-6 with TRBJ2-4; 11 bases map to TRBD2. Germline CDR1 and CDR2: SGHDT and YYEEEE. With V trimmed by 1 base and J by 0 bases, 3 bases remained unmatched. The CDR3 contains 17 residues. CDR3 amino acids: CASSLTSGGLAKNIQYF. The CDR3 DNA sequence: TGTGCCAGCAGCTTGACTAGCGGGGGACTAGCCAAAAACATTCAGTACTTC.

The V gene is TRBV5-1, the J gene TRBJ2-1; weak D call: TRBD1 (5 bases). This CDR3 spans 14 amino acids. Looked up from germline, CDR1 is SGHRS and CDR2 is YFSETQ. Between the trimmed V and J ends, which lost 1 base and 7 bases, there was a span of 12 bases. CDR3 DNA: TGCGCCAGCAGCTTGCTCAGGGAAGAGAATGAGCAGTTCTTC. Translated: CASSLLREENEQFF.

This clonotype was seen only a few times. V usage is TRBV2 and J usage is TRBJ2-7; D may be TRBD1 (6 bases). The CDR3 extends over 12 amino acids. Deletions cut 7 bases from V and 4 bases from J, with 11 bases between. Germline V gene lookup returns CDR1 SNHLY and CDR2 FYNNEI. The CDR3 here is CASKQGMYEQYF. The CDR3 nucleotides read TGTGCCAGCAAGCAGGGGATGTACGAGCAGTACTTC. Supplemented by reference TRBV2 and TRBJ2-7, the full variable domain reads EPEVTQTPSHQVTQMGQEVILRCVPISNHLYFYWYRQILGQKVEFLVSFYNNEISEKSEIFDDQFSVERPDGSNFTLKIRSTKLEDSAMYFCASKQGMYEQYFGPGTRLTVT.

In regard to this clonotype: One junction end does not reproduce the germline sequence, and a read error may be involved. The chain recombines TRBV7-7 with TRBJ2-7; TRBD1 might be the D (6 bases). Germline lookup yields CDR1 SSHAT and CDR2 FNYEAQ (reference sequence). The CDR3 runs to 14 residues. The CDR3 loop reads CASSLNSGDYEQYF. In DNA, the CDR3 is TGTGCTAGCAGCTTAAACTCAGGGGATTACGAGCAGTACTTC.

This clonotype was seen ten or more times. The chain joins TRBV25-1 to TRBJ2-1; TRBD2 aligns across 7 bases. The germline gives CDR1 MGHDK, CDR2 SYGVNS. This CDR3 region has 12 residues. V lost 6 bases and J lost 7; bases outside the gene matches: 3. CDR3 bases: TGTGCCAGCAGCGGCGGGAGAAATGAGCAGTTCTTC. Translated, it gives CASSGGRNEQFF.

Points on this clonotype: At one boundary the junction diverges from the germline segment, which might be a read error. V usage is TRBV4-3 and J usage is TRBJ2-3, with a tentative D call TRBD2 (6 bases). This CDR3 has 14 amino acids. Germline V gives CDR1 LGHNA, CDR2 YSLEER. The CDR3 nucleotides are TGCGCCGGCAGCCCGGGGAGGTGGGCAGATACGCAGTATTTT. It is translated as CAGSPGRWADTQYF.

The rearrangement links TRBV3-1 to TRBJ2-7, with unresolved D. Germline values: CDR1 LGHDT, CDR2 YNNKEL (reference sequence). Trimming removed 3 bases from V and 1 base from J, with 13 bases in between. This CDR3 spans 15 amino acids. This CDR3 reads CASSHWTAVSYEQYF. CDR3 nucleotides: TGTGCCAGCAGCCACTGGACGGCAGTTTCCTACGAGCAGTACTTC.

V gene TRBV5-8 combines with J gene TRBJ1-3; the D is unclear. Trimming cost V 2 bases and J 5 bases, with 11 bases left between them. The germline V gene has CDR1 SGHTS and CDR2 YDEGEE. This CDR3 region has 14 residues. CDR3 in amino acids: CASSFGLDRNTIYF. CDR3 DNA sequence: TGTGCCAGCAGCTTCGGGTTGGACCGAAACACCATATATTTT.

This clonotype was counted between two and nine times. The DNA for the CDR3 is TGTGCCAGCAGCGCTAGGACTATCTCAGGGATCGAGCAGTACTTC. Translation: CASSARTISGIEQYF. The chain couples TRBV7-9 to TRBJ2-7; TRBD2 is a possible D gene (6 bases). The CDR3 extends over 15 amino acids. Trimming removed 5 bases at V and 6 bases at J, with 20 bases between. Germline CDR1 SEHNR, CDR2 FQNEAQ (reference sequence).

The chain combines TRBV20-1 with TRBJ2-7; TRBD1 matches at 7 bases. Germline V gene sequence: CDR1 DFQATT, CDR2 SNEGSKA (reference sequence). CDR3 size: 13 residues. V gave up 1 base and J gave up 4 bases; unmatched junction bases: 4. The CDR3 sequence: CSARATQGYEQYF. Written as DNA, the CDR3 is TGCAGTGCTAGAGCCACACAGGGGTACGAGCAGTACTTC.

J is TRBJ2-3 and V is TRBV12-3 or TRBV12-4; 9 positions agree with TRBD2. V gave up 7 bases and J gave up 9 bases; unmatched junction bases: 8. The CDR3 has 13 amino acids. In DNA form, the CDR3 reads TGTGCCAGCACCGGTCTAGCGGGGTTCACGCAGTATTTT. Its protein product is CASTGLAGFTQYF.

The genes are TRBV6-2 or TRBV6-3 and TRBJ2-2; D call uncertain. The CDR3 length is 13 residues. V lost 8 bases and J lost 1, with 8 bases in between. CDR1 is MNHEY, CDR2 SVGEGT, per germline. As DNA, the CDR3 is TGTGCCAGCGCAAGGTTGAACACCGGGGAGCTGTTTTTT. Translated: CASARLNTGELFF.

This sequence joins TRBV4-1 and TRBJ2-4; D is possibly TRBD1 (6 bases). Germline assignment: CDR1 MGHRA and CDR2 YSYEKL. This CDR3 has 15 residues. Trimming stripped 2 bases from V and 5 bases from J, with 13 bases between. In nucleotides, the CDR3 is TGCGCCAGCAGCCAACTCGCAGGGGTCGAAAACATTCAGTACTTC. The encoded protein is CASSQLAGVENIQYF.

This clonotype was observed at least ten times. The V call is TRBV7-2, the J call TRBJ2-3; D may be TRBD1 or TRBD2 (5 bases each). CDR1 is SGHTA, CDR2 FQGNSA, per germline. V dropped 1 base and J dropped 2 bases, with 10 bases sitting between them. This CDR3 spans 15 amino acids. CDR3 amino acids: CASSLGGVLTDTQYF. The DNA of the CDR3 is TGTGCCAGCAGCTTAGGAGGGGTCCTCACAGATACGCAGTATTTT.

The CDR3 reads CAIMGGGPTDTQYF. The CDR3 DNA reads TGTGCCATCATGGGCGGGGGGCCCACGGATACGCAGTATTTT. The chain links TRBV10-3 to TRBJ2-3; 8 positions match TRBD2. V was clipped by 7 bases and J by 6 bases; unmatched bases: 9. This CDR3 is built from 14 residues. Germline CDR1 is ENHRY and CDR2 is SYGVKD.

The V gene is TRBV29-1, the J gene TRBJ2-1, with D uncertain. The CDR3 contains 13 residues. Germline values: CDR1 SQVTM, CDR2 ANQGSEA. The V end lost 4 bases, the J end lost 5 bases, and 12 bases lay between the germline ends. The CDR3 reads CSVVVFPDNEQFF. The CDR3 DNA sequence: TGCAGCGTTGTTGTTTTTCCAGACAATGAGCAGTTCTTC.

The CDR3: CASSSEGLRYTF. Here the CDR3 DNA reads TGTGCCAGCAGCTCAGAAGGGTTGCGATACACCTTC. The V gene is TRBV3-1, the J gene TRBJ1-2; D not resolved. Trimming left V 5 bases short and J 11 bases short, with 15 bases between. There are 12 residues in the CDR3. In germline, CDR1 is LGHDT, CDR2 YNNKEL (reference sequence).

This chain joins TRBV6-5 and TRBJ1-6, with D hard to call. Trimming removed 6 bases at V and 8 bases at J, with 20 bases between. CDR1 and CDR2 from the germline V gene are MNHEY and SVGAGI. CDR3 length equals 16 residues. CDR3 sequence reads: CASRGSENPPHSPLHF. The CDR3 nucleotides read TGTGCCAGCAGGGGCTCTGAGAACCCGCCGCATTCACCCCTCCACTTT.

This clonotype was recorded many times. This chain connects TRBV29-1 to TRBJ1-2; 9 bases map to TRBD1. CDR3 length: 12 residues. CDR1 is SQVTM and CDR2 is ANQGSEA in the germline V gene. V shed 7 bases, J shed 2 bases, and the junction held 2 bases outside the gene matches. CDR3 DNA: TGCAGCGGGGGACAGGGCAACTATGGCTACACCTTC. Encoded protein: CSGGQGNYGYTF.

This chain connects TRBV6-5 to TRBJ2-7; possibly TRBD1 for D (6 bases). Germline V gives CDR1 MNHEY, CDR2 SVGAGI. With 6 bases removed from V and 7 bases from J, the gap between germline ends came to 19 bases. This CDR3 region has 14 residues. DNA for the CDR3: TGTGCCAGCAGGTCAGGGGAGTATTACAATGAGCAGTACTTC. This codes for CASRSGEYYNEQYF.

This chain links TRBV28 with TRBJ2-1; D may correspond to TRBD1 or TRBD2 (7 bases each). Germline V gene lookup returns CDR1 MDHEN and CDR2 SYDVKM. This CDR3 is 17 amino acids long. Trimming cost V 3 bases and J 0 bases, with 15 bases left between them. This chain's CDR3 is CASSFWGGDSSYNEQFF. The CDR3 DNA is TGTGCCAGCAGTTTTTGGGGGGGGGACAGCTCCTACAATGAGCAGTTCTTC.

The rearrangement links TRBV19 to TRBJ2-1; tentative D call: TRBD1 (6 bases). The germline V and J ends were trimmed by 5 bases and 0 bases, with 11 bases remaining between them. Germline CDR1 LNHDA, CDR2 SQIVND (reference sequence). The CDR3 is made up of 15 amino acids. This CDR3 reads CASSYTGPSYNEQFF. The DNA of the CDR3 is TGTGCCAGTAGTTACACAGGGCCCTCCTACAATGAGCAGTTCTTC. Full variable domain (outside the CDR3, taken from reference TRBV19 and TRBJ2-1): DGGITQSPKYLFRKEGQNVTLSCEQNLNHDAMYWYRQDPGQGLRLIYYSQIVNDFQKGDIAEGYSVSREKKESFPLTVTSAQKNPTAFYLCASSYTGPSYNEQFFGPGTRLTVL.

The chain combines TRBV7-9 with TRBJ1-5; a possible D gene is TRBD1 (6 bases). The CDR3 totals 15 residues. V dropped 1 base and J dropped 5 bases, with 12 bases sitting between them. Looked up from germline, CDR1 is SEHNR and CDR2 is FQNEAQ (reference sequence). CDR3 DNA sequence: TGTGCCAGCAGCTTAGGGGCAGGGGAACATCAGCCCCAGCATTTT. Protein: CASSLGAGEHQPQHF. The variable domain in full, completed from reference TRBV7-9 and TRBJ1-5, reads DTGVSQNPRHKITKRGQNVTFRCDPISEHNRLYWYRQTLGQGPEFLTYFQNEAQLEKSRLLSDRFSAERPKGSFSTLEIQRTEQGDSAMYLCASSLGAGEHQPQHFGDGTRLSIL.

This rearrangement joins TRBV20-1 to TRBJ2-1, with TRBD2 matching over 14 bases. Germline V gene lookup returns CDR1 DFQATT and CDR2 SNEGSKA (reference sequence). The V gene end was trimmed by 4 bases and the J gene end by 9 bases; junction bases not matched to a gene: 8. This CDR3 spans 15 amino acids. CDR3 sequence: CSATGLAGVVAEQFF. The CDR3 DNA is TGCAGTGCTACGGGACTAGCGGGAGTCGTGGCTGAGCAGTTCTTC.

The rearrangement uses TRBV3-1 and TRBJ2-7, with D tentatively TRBD1 (6 bases). The V end lost 3 bases, the J end lost 1 base, and 10 bases lay between the germline ends. CDR1 LGHDT and CDR2 YNNKEL come from the germline V gene (reference sequence). The CDR3 is made up of 14 amino acids. CDR3 nucleotide sequence: TGTGCCAGCAGCCACCCGGGACAATCCTACGAGCAGTACTTC. It encodes CASSHPGQSYEQYF.